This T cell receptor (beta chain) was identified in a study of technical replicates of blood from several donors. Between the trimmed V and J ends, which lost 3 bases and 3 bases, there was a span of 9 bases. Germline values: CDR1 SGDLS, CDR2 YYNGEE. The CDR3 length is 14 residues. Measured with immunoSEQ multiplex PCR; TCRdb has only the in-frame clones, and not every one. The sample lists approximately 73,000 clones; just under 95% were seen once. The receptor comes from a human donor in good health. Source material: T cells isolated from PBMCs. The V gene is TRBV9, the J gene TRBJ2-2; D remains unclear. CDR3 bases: TGTGCCAGCAGCGAACGCGCCTACACCGGGGAGCTGTTTTTT. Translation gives CASSERAYTGELFF. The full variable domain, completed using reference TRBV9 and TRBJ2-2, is DSGVTQTPKHLITATGQRVTLRCSPRSGDLSVYWYQQSLDQGLQFLIQYYNGEERAKGNILERFSAQQFPDLHSELNLSSLELGDSALYFCASSERAYTGELFFGEGSRLTVL.